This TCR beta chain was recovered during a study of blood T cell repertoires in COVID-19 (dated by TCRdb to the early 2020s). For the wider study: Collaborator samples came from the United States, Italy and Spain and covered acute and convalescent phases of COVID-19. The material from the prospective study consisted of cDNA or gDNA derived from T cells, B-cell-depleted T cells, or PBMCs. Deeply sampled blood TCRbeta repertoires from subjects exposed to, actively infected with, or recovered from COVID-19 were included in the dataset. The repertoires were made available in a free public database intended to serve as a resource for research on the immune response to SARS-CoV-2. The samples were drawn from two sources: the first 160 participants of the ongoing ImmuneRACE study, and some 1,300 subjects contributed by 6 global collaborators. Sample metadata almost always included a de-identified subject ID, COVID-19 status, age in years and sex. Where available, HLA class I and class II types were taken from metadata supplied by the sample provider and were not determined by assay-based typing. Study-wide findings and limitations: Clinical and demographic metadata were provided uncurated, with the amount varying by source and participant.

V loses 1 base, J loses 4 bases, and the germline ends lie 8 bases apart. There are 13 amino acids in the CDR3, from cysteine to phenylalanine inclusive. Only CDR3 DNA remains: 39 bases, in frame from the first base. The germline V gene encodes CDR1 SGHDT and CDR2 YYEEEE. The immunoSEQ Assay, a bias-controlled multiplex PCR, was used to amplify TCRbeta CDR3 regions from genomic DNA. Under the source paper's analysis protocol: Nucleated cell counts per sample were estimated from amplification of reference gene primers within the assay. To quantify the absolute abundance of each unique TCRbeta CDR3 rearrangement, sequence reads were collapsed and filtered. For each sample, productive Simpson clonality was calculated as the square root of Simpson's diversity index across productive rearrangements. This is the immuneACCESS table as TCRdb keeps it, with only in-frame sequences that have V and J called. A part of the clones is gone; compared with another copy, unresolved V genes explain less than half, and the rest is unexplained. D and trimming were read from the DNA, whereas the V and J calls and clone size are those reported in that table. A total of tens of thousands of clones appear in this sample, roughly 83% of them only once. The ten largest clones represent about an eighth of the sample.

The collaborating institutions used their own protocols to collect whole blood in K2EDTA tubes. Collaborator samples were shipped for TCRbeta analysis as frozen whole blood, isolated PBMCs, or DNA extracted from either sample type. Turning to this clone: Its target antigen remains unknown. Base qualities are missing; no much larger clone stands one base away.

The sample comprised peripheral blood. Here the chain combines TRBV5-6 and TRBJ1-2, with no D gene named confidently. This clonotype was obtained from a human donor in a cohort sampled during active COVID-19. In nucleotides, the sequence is TGTGCCAGCAGCTTGCGGTTGATCTATGGCTACACCTTC. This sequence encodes CASSLRLIYGYTF.